This T cell receptor beta chain emerged from a study of blood T cell repertoires in COVID-19. Using immunoSEQ multiplex PCR, the repertoire was profiled, and TCRdb retains in-frame clones only, with some absent. The sample lists around 70,000 clones, roughly 81% occurring once. V was pared by 10 bases and J by 5 bases, with 9 bases of the junction left unmatched. Per germline, CDR1 ENHRY and CDR2 SYGVKD. CDR3 length: 13 amino acids. The J gene is TRBJ2-7, the V gene TRBV10-3; 9 bases agree with TRBD1. The sample was peripheral blood. This receptor was taken from a man aged 65 to 85 with acute or convalescent COVID-19. CDR3 residues: CASRGQGEDEQYF. The DNA of the CDR3 is TGTGCCAGTCGGGGACAGGGCGAAGACGAGCAGTACTTC.